This T cell receptor (beta chain) is drawn from a study of CD8 T cells in Susac syndrome. Points from the study as a whole: The number of individuals included in the study's TCR sequencing and HLA analysis was acknowledged as relatively small.

The authors carried out high-throughput sequencing of TCR beta. They applied it to CD8+ and CD4+ T cells obtained from blood. It was healthy donors who served as the controls, matched for age and sex. Trimming cost V 5 bases and J 4 bases, with 11 bases left between them. CDR3 size: 12 residues. CDR1 is SQVTM, CDR2 ANQGSEA, per germline. As regards this clonotype: The antigen is not known.

The authors reverse transcribed roughly 0.5 to 1 ug RNA with random hexamers. A multiplex approach, immunoSEQ multiplex PCR, amplified TCR beta CDR3 across 54 Vbeta and 13 Jbeta. TCRdb reanalysed the immunoSEQ multiplex PCR reads using MiXCR and keeps one entry per CDR3 protein. This sample yields some 100,000 distinct CDR3 sequences, of which 80% to 95% are seen a single time; around 0.15% belongs to the top ten. V is TRBV29-1 and J is TRBJ1-1, with D unclear. The material sequenced was CD4+ T cells from PBMCs. The sequence derives from a human donor in good health. The CDR3 nucleotides are TGCAGCGTTCGAAGTGGGAGCACTGAAGCTTTCTTT. Amino acids: CSVRSGSTEAFF. Based on the CDR3 plus reference TRBV29-1 and TRBJ1-1, the full variable domain is SAVISQKPSRDICQRGTSLTIQCQVDSQVTMMFWYRQQPGQSLTLIATANQGSEATYESGFVIDKFPISRPNLTFSTLTVSNMSPEDSSIYLCSVRSGSTEAFFGQGTRLTVV.